This TCR beta chain was found in a study of T cells in Graves' hyperthyroidism and ophthalmopathy. Amplified regions were TCR beta CDR3 sequences from RNA transcripts. First-round RT-PCR targeting the TCR CDR3 was performed with the HTBI primer set. MiXCR, run by TCRdb on the multiplex PCR reads, gives a single entry per CDR3 protein. The sample holds more than 350,000 distinct CDR3 sequences, around 13% seen once. Unmatched junction bases numbered 12, after V lost 5 bases and J lost 1 base. The germline gives CDR1 LNHNV, CDR2 YYDKDF (reference sequence). The CDR3 has 17 residues. The rearrangement links TRBV15 to TRBJ2-3, with TRBD2 matching over 7 bases. The source of this sequence is a woman aged 30 to 39 with Graves' ophthalmopathy. The sample consisted of blood. The CDR3 sequence: CATSSPVRGGGTDTQYF. In DNA, the CDR3 is TGTGCCACCAGCTCCCCCGTGCGCGGGGGTGGCACAGATACGCAGTATTTT.